The clone carrying this T cell receptor beta chain was observed many times. The V gene end was trimmed by 6 bases and the J gene end by 1 base; junction bases not matched to a gene: 5. CDR3 size: 14 residues. Primers used in a second PCR of roughly 7 to 12 cycles were a sample-barcoded 5' primer and a J-beta primer mix. One entry per CDR3 protein results from TCRdb running MiXCR on the 5' RACE reads. The sample contains 870,000 or so distinct CDR3 sequences, around 30% of which appear only once. This record comes from a study of blood T cells in healthy people across ages. Sequencing used blood. J is TRBJ2-7 and V is TRBV12-3 or TRBV12-4; TRBD1 matches at 8 bases. The sequence came from a woman at least 80 years old in good health. DNA of the CDR3: TGTGCCAGCAGCGGGGACAGGAGATCCTACGAGCAGTACTTC. Translation: CASSGDRRSYEQYF.